The next 2 T cell receptor beta chains were all read from a single sample in a study of metastatic and nonmetastatic thyroid tumors. Via MiXCR, TCRdb re-called the PCR reads. The sample shows approximately 30,000 clones, around 16% of them seen only once. No patient had received any treatment before thyroid surgery. The material sequenced was blood. Receptor source: a male donor with papillary thyroid cancer or a benign thyroid nodule (not recorded which). Some clones in this sample may be carry-over from other donors' samples.

This clone has at least ten counts. The genes are TRBV9 and TRBJ1-2, with 7 positions matching TRBD1. CDR1 is SGDLS and CDR2 is YYNGEE in the germline V gene. The CDR3 contains 14 residues. The junction had 7 bases not matched to a gene; V was cut back by 0 bases and J by 8 bases. The chain's CDR3 is CASSVGPQGEGYTF. In DNA, the CDR3 is TGTGCCAGCAGCGTAGGGCCCCAGGGGGAGGGCTACACCTTC.

This clone was recorded many times. The chain employs TRBV7-9 and TRBJ1-6, with D unresolved. With 1 base removed from V and 9 bases from J, the gap between germline ends came to 4 bases. Germline assignment: CDR1 SEHNR and CDR2 FQNEAQ (reference sequence). The CDR3 loop spans 12 amino acids. The CDR3 loop is CASSLGGSPLHF. CDR3 DNA sequence: TGTGCCAGCAGCTTAGGGGGTTCACCCCTCCACTTT.